The clone carrying this T cell receptor (beta chain) was recorded many times. Time point of the sample: persistent/refractory GD, antithyroid drugs over 5 years with positive TRAb. Extracted PBMC RNA gave rise to the TCR library. Construction of TCR beta libraries relied on iRepertoire HTBI primers and on Arm-PCR targeting CDR3 regions. Each CDR3 protein is one row after TCRdb ran MiXCR on the multiplex PCR reads. Of over 250,000 distinct CDR3 sequences listed, 22% are singletons. This record belongs to a study of regulatory T cells in long-lasting Graves disease. The germline CDR1 and CDR2 sequences are MDHEN and SYDVKM. The V end was cut by 6 bases, the J end by 6 bases, with 15 bases between. This CDR3 is built from 14 residues.

The chain uses TRBV28 and TRBJ1-5; D uncertain. The input for sequencing was peripheral blood mononuclear cells (PBMCs), taken when the disease was refractory, from a patient treated with antithyroid drugs. The sequence came from a female donor with Graves disease. The CDR3 DNA sequence: TGTGCCAGCAGCTCCCGAGGGAAATCTCAGCCCCAGCATTTT. Translation: CASSSRGKSQPQHF.